Each of the 25 T cell receptor beta chains below was sequenced from the same sample in a study of siplizumab effects on memory and regulatory T cells. Assay used: immunoSEQ multiplex PCR; TCRdb lists only in-frame clones, some missing. The sample includes 100,000 or so clones, about 95% of them seen just once. The sample consisted of Tregs sorted from blood. Receptor source: a human donor in good health.

This clone has only one observation. This chain uses TRBV11-2 with TRBJ1-1; the D gene is possibly TRBD1 (5 bases). V was shortened by 5 bases and J by 6 bases, with 22 bases between the two germline ends. The germline V gene has CDR1 SGHAT and CDR2 FQNNGV. The CDR3 length is 16 residues. For the CDR3, the DNA is TGTGCCAGCAGCCCAGTGGGGTTCACAGGAGACGCTGAAGCTTTCTTT. Its protein product is CASSPVGFTGDAEAFF.

The chain links TRBV2 to TRBJ2-1, with TRBD2 matching over 10 bases. CDR3 length: 15 amino acids. The germline V gene has CDR1 SNHLY and CDR2 FYNNEI. V shed 8 bases, J shed 2 bases, and the junction held 6 bases outside the gene matches. The CDR3 protein is CASAYLAGAYNEQFF. CDR3 DNA sequence: TGTGCCAGCGCCTACCTAGCGGGAGCCTACAATGAGCAGTTCTTC.

This clone was counted a single time. The rearrangement uses TRBV5-4 and TRBJ2-7, with D perhaps given as TRBD1 or TRBD2 (5 bases each). The CDR3 sequence is 15 residues long. V lost 1 base and J 1 base, leaving 12 bases between the germline ends. CDR1 and CDR2 from the germline V gene are SGHNT and YYREEE (reference sequence). CDR3 sequence (DNA): TGTGCCAGCAGCTTGATCGGGGCCGGTTCCTACGAGCAGTACTTC. The encoded protein is CASSLIGAGSYEQYF.

The chain uses TRBV9 and TRBJ2-7; D call uncertain. This CDR3 contains 12 residues. V lost 0 bases to trimming and J lost 2 bases, with 3 bases between them. Germline V lookup: CDR1 SGDLS, CDR2 YYNGEE. In DNA form, the CDR3 reads TGTGCCAGCAGCGTAGGGACCTACGAGCAGTACTTC. It is translated as CASSVGTYEQYF.

This chain uses TRBV19 with TRBJ2-2, with D possibly being TRBD1 (5 bases). V was shortened by 4 bases and J by 7 bases, with 10 bases between the two germline ends. Germline V lookup: CDR1 LNHDA, CDR2 SQIVND (reference sequence). This CDR3 spans 13 amino acids. The chain's CDR3 is CASSTQGVGELFF. The CDR3, as DNA: TGTGCCAGTAGTACCCAAGGGGTCGGGGAGCTGTTTTTT.

The chain uses TRBV19 and TRBJ2-1; 7 nucleotides match TRBD2. The CDR3 length is 13 residues. Per the germline V gene, CDR1 is LNHDA and CDR2 is SQIVND (reference sequence). V lost 9 bases and J lost 9; bases outside the gene matches: 11. Here the CDR3 DNA reads TGTGCCAGCCACGTGAGACTAGCCCTTGAGCAGTTCTTC. It yields the protein CASHVRLALEQFF.

Here the CDR3 DNA reads TGTGCCAGCAGCTTACGGTCTAGCACAGATACGCAGTATTTT. Amino acids: CASSLRSSTDTQYF. This rearrangement joins TRBV7-2 to TRBJ2-3; D gene uncertain. CDR3 length equals 14 residues. CDR1 and CDR2 (germline): SGHTA, FQGNSA. Trimming shortened V by 2 bases and J by 0 bases, and 6 bases separated the two germline ends.

The chain couples TRBV7-2 to TRBJ2-5; D may be TRBD2 (7 bases). The end of the DNA aligns better with TRBJ2-7, so the J call may be wrong. The germline gives CDR1 SGHTA, CDR2 FQGNSA. The CDR3 is 14 amino acids. CDR3 DNA: TGTGCCAGCACTCGCGGGGGCCAGGTGGTCGAGCAGTACTTC. Its translation: CASTRGGQVVEQYF.

DNA of the CDR3: TGTGCCAGCAGCTTGGGGCCGGGACAGGGCCAAGATACGCAGTATTTT. Amino acid sequence: CASSLGPGQGQDTQYF. The chain is built from TRBV5-5 and TRBJ2-3; 9 bases line up with TRBD1. V shed 0 bases and J 5 bases; nucleotides not matched to a gene: 7. Germline-derived CDR1 and CDR2 are SGHKS and YYEKEE (reference sequence). The CDR3 length is 16 residues. Full variable domain (missing parts from reference TRBV5-5 and TRBJ2-3): DAGVTQSPTHLIKTRGQQVTLRCSPISGHKSVSWYQQVLGQGPQFIFQYYEKEERGRGNFPDRFSARQFPNYSSELNVNALLLGDSALYLCASSLGPGQGQDTQYFGPGTRLTVL.

The V call is TRBV5-1, the J call TRBJ1-1; 7 bases fit TRBD1. The V segment lost 0 bases and the J segment 8 bases; nucleotides outside the gene matches: 10. Germline V CDR1 and CDR2: SGHRS, YFSETQ. The CDR3 is 15 residues long. The CDR3, as DNA: TGCGCCAGCAGCTTGGGGCCACCTGACAGGGAAGAAGCTTTCTTT. Translation: CASSLGPPDREEAFF.

The chain joins TRBV7-2 to TRBJ1-2; D unresolved. V lost 0 bases, J lost 4 bases, and 15 bases lay in between. The CDR3 runs to 16 residues. From germline, CDR1 is SGHTA and CDR2 FQGNSA. The CDR3: CASSLAIRQEGYGYTF. CDR3 nucleotide sequence: TGTGCCAGCAGCTTAGCGATCCGTCAGGAGGGCTATGGCTACACCTTC.

The chain recombines TRBV18 with TRBJ1-3, with D maybe TRBD1 (6 bases). Deletions cut 5 bases from V and 5 bases from J, with 16 bases between. Germline CDR1 and CDR2: KGHSH and LQKENI. CDR3 length: 15 amino acids. The CDR3 loop is CASSRYRADRNTIYF. CDR3 sequence (DNA): TGTGCCAGCTCAAGGTACAGGGCCGATCGAAACACCATATATTTT.

Written as DNA, the CDR3 is TGTGCCAGCAGCTCAATCCCAGGGGTAGAGACCCAGTACTTC. It yields the protein CASSSIPGVETQYF. The chain combines TRBV5-4 with TRBJ2-5; maybe TRBD1 (6 bases). Trimming shortened V by 3 bases and J by 4 bases, and 13 bases separated the two germline ends. Germline V gene lookup returns CDR1 SGHNT and CDR2 YYREEE (reference sequence). The CDR3 has 14 residues.

V and J are TRBV19 and TRBJ2-7; D is perhaps TRBD1 (5 bases). This CDR3 is 14 amino acids long. The germline CDR1 and CDR2 sequences are LNHDA and SQIVND (reference sequence). The ends were cut back, 10 bases at V and 4 bases at J, with 20 bases in the middle. This CDR3 reads CATRPTAGQYEQYF. CDR3 sequence (DNA): TGTGCCACCAGACCCACCGCTGGACAATACGAGCAGTACTTC. Based on the CDR3 plus reference TRBV19 and TRBJ2-7, the full variable domain is DGGITQSPKYLFRKEGQNVTLSCEQNLNHDAMYWYRQDPGQGLRLIYYSQIVNDFQKGDIAEGYSVSREKKESFPLTVTSAQKNPTAFYLCATRPTAGQYEQYFGPGTRLTVT.

The rearrangement joins TRBV18 to TRBJ1-1, with unresolved D. The germline CDR1 and CDR2 sequences are KGHSH and LQKENI. The V and J ends lost 2 bases and 0 bases respectively, with 10 bases between them. CDR3 length: 15 residues. CDR3 sequence reads: CASSPVQALNTEAFF. In DNA form, the CDR3 reads TGTGCCAGCTCACCAGTCCAGGCGCTGAACACTGAAGCTTTCTTT.

This sequence joins TRBV5-1 and TRBJ1-1; tentative D call: TRBD1 (5 bases). The CDR3 consists of 17 residues. Germline CDR1 SGHRS, CDR2 YFSETQ. Trimming cost V 4 bases and J 0 bases, with 19 bases left between them. DNA of the CDR3: TGCGCCAGCAGCAACGTTCCCCCCGACAGTCTGAACACTGAAGCTTTCTTT. Its protein is CASSNVPPDSLNTEAFF.

V gene TRBV5-4 combines with J gene TRBJ2-7; no clear D gene. V lost 1 base and J lost 5, with 4 bases in between. The CDR3 length is 11 residues. The V gene's germline CDR1 is SGHNT and CDR2 YYREEE (reference sequence). CDR3: CASSLFHEQYF. The CDR3 nucleotides are TGTGCCAGCAGCTTGTTCCACGAGCAGTACTTC.

This chain connects TRBV19 to TRBJ1-1, with 7 bases matching TRBD1. V was clipped by 1 base and J by 4 bases; unmatched bases: 15. Germline V gene sequence: CDR1 LNHDA, CDR2 SQIVND (reference sequence). CDR3 length: 18 residues. CDR3 sequence reads: CASSIAFLRGQAGTEAFF. Written as DNA, the CDR3 is TGTGCCAGTAGTATAGCTTTTTTGAGGGGGCAAGCGGGCACTGAAGCTTTCTTT.

The chain carries TRBV30 and TRBJ2-1; unclear D gene. Germline V lookup: CDR1 GTSNPN, CDR2 SVGIG (reference sequence). The CDR3 extends over 11 amino acids. V was clipped by 1 base and J by 4 bases, with 2 bases between them. The CDR3 loop is CAWSAYNEQFF. The CDR3 DNA reads as TGTGCCTGGAGTGCGTACAATGAGCAGTTCTTC.

The genes are TRBV29-1 and TRBJ2-1; TRBD2 aligns across 7 bases. Trimming at V came to 7 bases and at J to 0 bases, leaving 3 bases not matched to a gene. Germline assignment: CDR1 SQVTM and CDR2 ANQGSEA. There are 13 residues in the CDR3. The CDR3 here is CSAREDSYNEQFF. DNA for the CDR3: TGCAGCGCCCGGGAGGACTCCTACAATGAGCAGTTCTTC.

The CDR3 region is CASKRATQNYGYTF. The DNA of the CDR3 is TGTGCCAGTAAGAGGGCCACGCAAAACTATGGCTACACCTTC. This sequence joins TRBV19 and TRBJ1-2; no reliable D call. The CDR3 loop spans 14 amino acids. CDR1 and CDR2 from the germline V gene are LNHDA and SQIVND (reference sequence). The ends were cut back, 7 bases at V and 2 bases at J, with 14 bases in the middle.

The chain joins TRBV21-1 to TRBJ2-7; the D segment call TRBD1 is taken from the table without a DNA check. TRBV21-1 is flagged as a pseudogene. The CDR3 is 15 residues long. The CDR3 here is CASSEGQTRSYEQYF. The CDR3 region has the DNA TGTGCCAGCAGCGAAGGACAGACCCGCTCCTACGAGCAGTACTTC.

The chain employs TRBV28 and TRBJ1-5; D is unclear. Trimming took 7 bases from V and 7 from J, leaving 11 bases between them. From germline, CDR1 is MDHEN and CDR2 SYDVKM. The CDR3 loop spans 12 amino acids. The CDR3 bases are TGTGCCAGCACCATCTTCGGACAGCCCCAGCATTTT. It translates to CASTIFGQPQHF.

The chain joins TRBV7-9 to TRBJ2-3, with D perhaps TRBD1 (5 bases). The length of the CDR3 is 13 residues. Trimming left V 11 bases short and J 2 bases short, with 14 bases between. Per germline, CDR1 SEHNR and CDR2 FQNEAQ (reference sequence). The CDR3 DNA is TGTGCCGGGTCTGGGGCTCACACAGATACGCAGTATTTT. Translation: CAGSGAHTDTQYF.

The chain uses TRBV9 and TRBJ2-2; TRBD1 might be the D (6 bases). Trimming removed 0 bases at V and 3 bases at J, with 12 bases between. The CDR3 is 16 residues long. Germline V CDR1 and CDR2: SGDLS, YYNGEE. The CDR3 DNA reads TGTGCCAGCAGCGTAGGGCCAGGGGCGGACACCGGGGAGCTGTTTTTT. This codes for CASSVGPGADTGELFF.